This T cell receptor beta chain was found in a study of shared clonotypes between healthy human individuals. The study's findings and limits: Clonotype sharing among the donors was expected to vary with sequencing depth. Sorted-subset sequencing, rarefaction showed, was incomplete despite large depth. Relative to clonotypes present in all four donors, those not shared had lower generation probabilities.

Note on this clone: What it binds is not known.

The data were produced by immunoSEQ multiplex PCR, yet TCRdb's version contains in-frame clones alone and is incomplete. Of some 790,000 clones listed, about two thirds are singletons. This CDR3 is built from 15 residues. The ends were cut back, 7 bases at V and 3 bases at J, with 13 bases in the middle. The germline V gene encodes CDR1 LNHDA and CDR2 SQIVND (reference sequence). Subsets obtained from CD4+ cells comprised CD45RA+ naive and CD45RA-negative memory cells. This sequence joins TRBV19 and TRBJ2-6; D unresolved. Sequencing was performed on memory CD4+ T cells sorted from blood. Subset meaning: CD45RA-negative fraction. This sequence was found in a woman aged 25 to 39 in good health. CDR3: CASTPLADGANVLTF. Here the CDR3 DNA reads TGTGCCAGTACCCCCCTTGCAGATGGGGCCAACGTCCTGACTTTC.